The text below deals with one T cell receptor beta chain. Its specificity is not known. The sample belongs to a study of T cell responses to AZD1222 COVID-19 vaccine. Findings and limits, study-wide: White British donors predominated, females outnumbered males, and clonal diversity was possibly underestimated.

Profiling relied on immunoSEQ multiplex PCR, and the TCRdb table lists in-frame clones only, not all of them. The sample includes approximately 150,000 clones, over 75% of them seen just once. The clonotype comes from an adult who received the AZD1222 COVID-19 vaccine. Sequencing was performed on peripheral blood, taken 28 days after the second AZD1222 dose.

Written as DNA, the CDR3 is TGCGCCAGCAGCCCGCTGGACGGACGGACTAATTCACCCCTCCACTTT. Translating it yields CASSPLDGRTNSPLHF. The chain is built from TRBV5-1 and TRBJ1-6; D remains unclear. This CDR3 contains 16 residues. The V and J ends lost 4 bases and 6 bases respectively, with 17 bases between them. The germline gives CDR1 SGHRS, CDR2 YFSETQ.